This record covers a single T cell receptor (beta chain). The antigen is undetermined. V was shortened by 4 bases and J by 3 bases, with 10 bases between the two germline ends. The CDR3 contains 14 residues. Germline CDR1 MNHNS, CDR2 SASEGT. Method: immunoSEQ multiplex PCR; TCRdb's copy keeps in-frame clones and lacks some. The top ten clones hold roughly a tenth of a sample with 46,000 or so clones, roughly 86% of them seen once. The data belong to a study of PD-L1 blockade in urothelial cancer. Study information: Of 30 or so patients, just under 26 were males with bladder-origin urothelial cancer.

Overall study results and limits: Below-median TCR clonality that was measured in pretreatment blood predicted better survival.

Time point reported: peripheral blood 6 weeks after treatment start. The rearrangement joins TRBV6-1 to TRBJ1-3; maybe TRBD1 (6 bases). The receptor's source is a man in his 60s with urothelial cancer. Sequenced here: PBMCs, sampled around atezolizumab (anti-PD-L1) treatment. CDR3 in DNA: TGTGCCAGCAGTGTCAGCAGGGGTGGAAACACCATATATTTT. Translation: CASSVSRGGNTIYF.